This T cell receptor (beta chain) stems from a study of control samples from healthy donors and cancer patients. Some clones are missing from TCRdb's copy, which holds only in-frame ones; the method was immunoSEQ multiplex PCR. The repertoire holds about 110,000 clones, with 70% to 85% as singletons. In germline, CDR1 is SGHTA, CDR2 FQGNSA. This CDR3 comprises 14 residues. The V gene end was trimmed by 2 bases and the J gene end by 5 bases; junction bases not matched to a gene: 5. Specimen: blood. The rearrangement links TRBV7-2 to TRBJ1-2; 7 bases are a match to TRBD1. The clonotype comes from a man younger than 30 in good health. The CDR3 protein is CASSLSPTGYGYTF. The DNA for the CDR3 is TGTGCCAGCAGCTTATCACCGACAGGGTATGGCTACACCTTC.